Listed below are T cell receptor beta chains from one sample, sequenced in a study of blood T cell repertoires in COVID-19. The assay was immunoSEQ multiplex PCR, and TCRdb's table has in-frame clones only and misses some. The sample holds under 300,000 clones, roughly 89% seen once. The material sequenced was peripheral blood. The receptors shown here come from a woman in her 40s who had recovered from COVID-19. The CDR3 runs from the conserved cysteine through the conserved F or W. Each record gives: J gene, D gene, clone size, V gene, CDR3 DNA, CDR3 protein. The D gene is left open where the match is weak. Size values are once, few and many counts, or a class for expanded clones, and some rows have none.

>TRBJ2-7|.|.|TRBV7-6
TGTGCCAGCAGCTCCAGGGCAGGCACAGGGTCCTACGAGCAGTACTTC
CASSSRAGTGSYEQYF
>TRBJ2-2|TRBD2|.|TRBV10-3
TGTGCCATCAGTGCGGGGGGAATCGGGGAGCTGTTTTTT
CAISAGGIGELFF
>TRBJ2-1|.|.|TRBV18
TGTGCCAGCTCACCCAGGGCCACCTACAATGAGCAGTTCTTC
CASSPRATYNEQFF
>TRBJ1-6|TRBD1|.|TRBV30
TGTGCCTGGAGTCCATTAAGGGGGCGTAATTCACCCCTCCACTTT
CAWSPLRGRNSPLHF
>TRBJ2-3|TRBD2|few|TRBV2
TGTGCCAGCAGTTCGGGGGGTACCACAGATACGCAGTATTTT
CASSSGGTTDTQYF
>TRBJ1-1|.|.|TRBV19
TGTGCCAGTAGCAGAAGGGGGGGAAACACTGAAGCTTTCTTT
CASSRRGGNTEAFF
>TRBJ2-2|.|.|TRBV6-4
TGTGCCAGCAGTGTGAGCGCCGACTCCTTGAACACCGGGGAGCTGTTTTTT
CASSVSADSLNTGELFF
>TRBJ2-1|TRBD2|.|TRBV4-1
TGCGCCAGCAGCCCAGGAATAGCGGGAGTTAACGGCAATGAGCAGTTCTTC
CASSPGIAGVNGNEQFF
>TRBJ2-7|.|.|TRBV10-3
TGTGCCATCAGCCTACAGGGATCCTACGAGCAGTACTTC
CAISLQGSYEQYF
>TRBJ1-4|TRBD1|.|TRBV9
TGTGCCAGCAGCGTAGGACCCGAAGACAGGGGGAATGAAAAACTGTTTTTT
CASSVGPEDRGNEKLFF
>TRBJ2-7|TRBD1|once|TRBV13
TGTGCCAGCAGCCCAGAGACAGGGGAGGAGTACTACGAGCAGTACTTC
CASSPETGEEYYEQYF
>TRBJ2-4|TRBD2|once|TRBV11-2
TGTGCCAGCAGCTTAAATCTAGCGGAAAACATTCAGTACTTC
CASSLNLAENIQYF
>TRBJ1-5|.|.|TRBV19
TGTGCCAGTAGTACCCCCTTCGGCAATCAGCCCCAGCATTTT
CASSTPFGNQPQHF
>TRBJ1-1|.|.|TRBV4-1
TGCGCCAGCAGCCAAGAGCCGGGTTGGAACACTGAAGCTTTCTTT
CASSQEPGWNTEAFF
>TRBJ2-3|TRBD1|.|TRBV10-3
TGTGCCATCAGTGAAGACAGGGGGCGAACAGATACGCAGTATTTT
CAISEDRGRTDTQYF
>TRBJ1-2|.|once|TRBV7-9
TGTGCCAGCTTAGGGGCAGGGCGCAATGGCTACACCTTC
CASLGAGRNGYTF
>TRBJ2-3|TRBD2|.|TRBV18
TGTGCCAGCTCACCAAAGCTCCTGCGGGGGGGACACCAAACTAGCACAGATACGCAGTATTTT
CASSPKLLRGGHQTSTDTQYF
>TRBJ2-3|TRBD2|.|TRBV4-3
TGCGCCAGCAGCCAAGACAACCCGGGAGGGGGGTTGACAGATACGCAGTATTTT
CASSQDNPGGGLTDTQYF
>TRBJ2-2|.|.|TRBV3-1/TRBV3-2
TGTGCCAGCAGCCAGGAGGTTGGTGTTTCCGGGGAGCTGTTTTTT
CASSQEVGVSGELFF
>TRBJ2-1|TRBD2|.|TRBV29-1
TGCAGCGTTGAAGTAACTAGCGGGGGGTACAATGAGCAGTTCTTC
CSVEVTSGGYNEQFF
>TRBJ2-7|TRBD1|.|TRBV3-1/TRBV3-2
TGTGCCAGCAGCCAAAGGGCGGGACAGGGGGCCTACGAGCAGTACTTC
CASSQRAGQGAYEQYF
>TRBJ1-2|.|.|TRBV11-2
TGTGCCAGCAGCTTATCCCAAAACTATGGCTACACCTTC
CASSLSQNYGYTF
>TRBJ2-1|TRBD1|.|TRBV5-1
TGCGCCAGCAGAGACAGGGGACCCTACAATGAGCAGTTCTTC
CASRDRGPYNEQFF
>TRBJ2-3|TRBD2|once|TRBV4-1
TGCGCCAGCAGCCCCTATCAGCTAGCGGAGGTGACAGATACGCAGTATTTT
CASSPYQLAEVTDTQYF
>TRBJ2-5|TRBD2|.|TRBV7-2
TGTGCCAGCAGCTCCACTAGCGGGAGGGCCGGAGAGACCCAGTACTTC
CASSSTSGRAGETQYF
>TRBJ1-1|.|.|TRBV2
TGTGCCAGCAGTTCAGGGTTGAACACTGAAGCTTTCTTT
CASSSGLNTEAFF
>TRBJ2-1|.|.|TRBV2
TGTGCCAGCCCCCAGGGGAGCTCCTACAATGAGCAGTTCTTC
CASPQGSSYNEQFF